The clone carrying this T cell receptor (beta chain) was seen a handful of times. This record comes from a study of blood T cells in healthy people across ages. V was trimmed by 7 bases and J by 8 bases, leaving 14 bases between them. This CDR3 comprises 13 residues. Germline values: CDR1 LNHDA, CDR2 SQIVND (reference sequence). Each sample used at least 7 million PBMCs. The use of a sample-barcoded 5' primer and a J-beta primer mix characterized a second PCR of about 6 to 12 cycles. MiXCR, run by TCRdb on the 5' RACE reads, gives a single entry per CDR3 protein. This table has around 1.1 million distinct CDR3 sequences, less than 45% appearing once.

The material sequenced was blood. This TCR was sampled from a young man in good health. This chain joins TRBV19 and TRBJ1-4, with D possibly being TRBD1 (5 bases). The CDR3 protein is CASMTTGGEKLFF. The CDR3 coding sequence is TGTGCCAGTATGACAACCGGGGGAGAAAAACTGTTTTTT.